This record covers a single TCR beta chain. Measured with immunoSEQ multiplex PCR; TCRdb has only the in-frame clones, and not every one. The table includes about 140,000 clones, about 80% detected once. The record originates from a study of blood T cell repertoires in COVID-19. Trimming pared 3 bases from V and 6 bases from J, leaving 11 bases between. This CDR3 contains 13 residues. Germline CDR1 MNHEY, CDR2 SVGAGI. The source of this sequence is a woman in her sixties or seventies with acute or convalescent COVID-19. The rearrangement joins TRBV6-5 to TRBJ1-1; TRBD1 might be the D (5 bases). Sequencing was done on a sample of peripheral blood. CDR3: CASSYGREAEAFF. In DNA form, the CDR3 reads TGTGCCAGCAGTTATGGCAGGGAGGCTGAAGCTTTCTTT.